Listed below are T cell receptor beta chains from one sample, sequenced in a study of T cells in Graves' hyperthyroidism and ophthalmopathy. TCRdb processed the multiplex PCR reads anew with MiXCR; each CDR3 protein has one entry. The table lists about half a million distinct CDR3 sequences, 20% to 25% of them singletons, with approximately 49% in the top ten. The specimen sequenced was blood. These receptor sequences come from a woman in her sixties or seventies with Graves' ophthalmopathy. Each CDR3 is given with its conserved first and last residue. Fields, in order: D gene, clone size, V gene, J gene, CDR3 protein, CDR3 DNA. The D gene is left open where the match is weak. Clone size is given for some rows only: seen once, a few or many times, or a class if the clone is expanded.

-	-	TRBV20-1	TRBJ2-1	CSASLGPTYNEQFF	TGCAGTGCTAGTTTGGGACCGACGTACAATGAGCAGTTCTTC
-	-	TRBV7-9	TRBJ2-3	CASSFDGKSTDTQYF	TGTGCCAGCAGCTTTGACGGGAAGAGCACAGATACGCAGTATTTT
TRBD1	few	TRBV6-6	TRBJ2-1	CASSYASGTGGGNEQFF	TGTGCCAGCAGTTACGCATCCGGGACAGGGGGCGGGAATGAGCAGTTCTTC
TRBD2	-	TRBV10-2	TRBJ2-1	CASSSGSAYNEQFF	TGCGCCAGCAGTAGCGGGAGCGCTTACAATGAGCAGTTCTTC
-	-	TRBV2	TRBJ2-1	CASAVAQGDEQFF	TGTGCCAGCGCGGTAGCACAAGGGGATGAGCAGTTCTTC
TRBD1	many	TRBV27	TRBJ2-7	CASSLRGQGPLPYEQYF	TGTGCCAGCAGCCTCAGGGGACAGGGCCCACTTCCCTACGAGCAGTACTTC
TRBD2	many	TRBV2	TRBJ2-2	CASGEAGGIGGELFF	TGTGCCAGCGGCGAGGCGGGAGGGATTGGCGGGGAGCTGTTTTTT
-	-	TRBV18	TRBJ1-2	CASKGDDYGYTF	TGTGCCAGTAAGGGGGATGACTATGGCTACACCTTC
-	-	TRBV20-1	TRBJ2-7	CSAREVGEQYF	TGCAGTGCTAGGGAAGTGGGCGAGCAGTACTTC
-	many	TRBV11-2	TRBJ2-3	CASTRLTDTQYF	TGTGCCAGCACTCGACTTACAGATACGCAGTATTTT
-	few	TRBV7-9	TRBJ2-3	CASIPLADTQYF	TGTGCCAGCATCCCTCTAGCGGATACGCAGTATTTT
-	-	TRBV5-1	TRBJ2-1	CASSLDVAGQQFF	TGCGCCAGCAGCCTGGACGTGGCAGGACAGCAGTTCTTC
-	few	TRBV7-2	TRBJ1-6	CASSSSASNSPLHF	TGTGCCAGCAGCTCCTCGGCCAGCAATTCACCCCTCCACTTT
TRBD2	-	TRBV6-5	TRBJ2-1	CASSLGGRLHEQFF	TGTGCCAGCAGTTTAGGCGGGAGGTTGCATGAGCAGTTCTTC
-	few	TRBV19	TRBJ2-2	CASSIRALEELFF	TGTGCCAGTAGTATCCGGGCGTTGGAGGAGCTGTTTTTT
-	-	TRBV9	TRBJ2-7	CASSARHSARPYEQYF	TGTGCCAGCAGCGCAAGGCACAGCGCCCGCCCCTACGAGCAGTACTTC
TRBD2	-	TRBV12-3/TRBV12-4	TRBJ2-7	CASSPLRLAGAVAYEQYF	TGTGCCAGCAGTCCCCTGAGACTAGCGGGAGCGGTCGCCTACGAGCAGTACTTC
TRBD2	-	TRBV7-3	TRBJ2-5	CANSPGTTETQYF	TGTGCCAACAGCCCTGGGACTACTGAGACCCAGTACTTC
-	few	TRBV6-1	TRBJ2-7	CASRADLLREQYF	TGTGCCAGCAGGGCGGATCTCCTGAGAGAGCAGTACTTC
TRBD2	-	TRBV10-3	TRBJ2-7	CAISKTLAGYEQYF	TGTGCCATCAGCAAAACACTAGCGGGATACGAGCAGTACTTC
TRBD2	-	TRBV20-1	TRBJ2-2	CSASAGGLAGELFF	TGCAGTGCTAGTGCGGGGGGGCTGGCCGGGGAGCTGTTTTTT
-	-	TRBV20-1	TRBJ1-1	CSARDGRWTEAFF	TGCAGTGCTAGAGATGGACGATGGACTGAAGCTTTCTTT